These 6 T cell receptor beta chains came from one sample sequenced in a study of regulatory T cells in long-lasting Graves disease. Time point noted: persistent/refractory GD, antithyroid drugs over 5 years with positive TRAb. PBMC-derived RNA was used for the TCR library. Sequencing libraries for TCR beta were prepared with iRepertoire HTBI primers and Arm-PCR of CDR3 regions. TCRdb re-derived calls from the multiplex PCR reads in MiXCR, one entry per CDR3 protein. The table lists about 470,000 distinct CDR3 sequences, about 20% of them singletons, with 7.8% in the top ten. The input for sequencing was peripheral blood mononuclear cells (PBMCs), taken when the disease was refractory, from a patient treated with antithyroid drugs. These receptor sequences come from a female donor with Graves disease.

The V call is TRBV28, the J call TRBJ2-3; D may be TRBD2 (5 bases). V was trimmed by 7 bases and J by 6 bases, leaving 17 bases between them. The CDR3 loop spans 14 amino acids. The germline gives CDR1 MDHEN, CDR2 SYDVKM. CDR3 DNA: TGTGCCAGCATGGGCTACGAGGGTCAGGATACGCAGTATTTT. Its translation: CASMGYEGQDTQYF.

In its sample, this clonotype was seen a few times. The junction shows a germline mismatch at one end, possibly a read error. The chain employs TRBV4-3 and TRBJ1-2; 8 bases map to TRBD1. The CDR3 consists of 19 residues. Germline values: CDR1 LGHNA, CDR2 YSLEER. This CDR3 is CASTQDILTGAMLGYGYTF. The CDR3 nucleotides read TGCGCCAGCACCCAAGACATCTTGACAGGGGCAATGTTAGGCTATGGCTACACCTTC.

This clonotype was observed at least ten times. This chain links TRBV11-2 with TRBJ1-5, with 9 bases matching TRBD1. V lost 3 bases, J lost 3 bases, and 3 bases stayed unmatched. The CDR3 consists of 15 residues. Germline CDR1 reads SGHAT; CDR2 reads FQNNGV. The CDR3 is CASSFGTGINQPQHF. The CDR3 DNA sequence: TGTGCCAGCAGCTTTGGGACAGGGATCAATCAGCCCCAGCATTTT.

This clonotype was counted at least ten times. The genes are TRBV6-1 and TRBJ2-7, with 9 bases that match TRBD2. The CDR3 spans 16 residues. Germline assignment: CDR1 MNHNS and CDR2 SASEGT. V lost 7 bases and J lost 3; bases outside the gene matches: 13. The CDR3 loop reads CASTEGSASGIYEQYF. As DNA, the CDR3 is TGTGCCAGCACTGAGGGGTCGGCTAGCGGGATCTACGAGCAGTACTTC.

The chain couples TRBV19 to TRBJ2-7, with a weak D call TRBD2 (6 bases). The germline CDR1 and CDR2 sequences are LNHDA and SQIVND (reference sequence). V lost 3 bases and J 3 bases, leaving 15 bases between the germline ends. CDR3 length: 15 amino acids. The CDR3, as DNA: TGTGCCAGTAGTATTGCGGGACGGCCGGACTACGAGCAGTACTTC. Translation: CASSIAGRPDYEQYF.

The sample holds many counts of this clonotype. The chain has TRBV4-1 and TRBJ1-1; D unclear. This CDR3 comprises 11 residues. Trimming cost V 0 bases and J 6 bases, with 2 bases left between them. CDR1 is MGHRA, CDR2 YSYEKL, per germline. The CDR3 nucleotides are TGCGCCAGCAGCCAAGAATCTGAAGCTTTCTTT. This gives the protein CASSQESEAFF.